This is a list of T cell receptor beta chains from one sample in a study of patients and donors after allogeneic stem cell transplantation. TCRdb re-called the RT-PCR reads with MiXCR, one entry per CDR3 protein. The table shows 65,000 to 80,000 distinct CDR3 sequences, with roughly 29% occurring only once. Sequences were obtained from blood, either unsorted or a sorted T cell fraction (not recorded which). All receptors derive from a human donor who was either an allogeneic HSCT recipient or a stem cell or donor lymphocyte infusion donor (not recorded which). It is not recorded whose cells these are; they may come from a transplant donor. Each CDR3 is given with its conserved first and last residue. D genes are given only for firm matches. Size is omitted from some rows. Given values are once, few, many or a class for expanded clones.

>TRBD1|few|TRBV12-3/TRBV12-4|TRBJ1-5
TGTGCCAGCAGGCAGGGGGAATGGAATCAGCCCCAGCATTTT
CASRQGEWNQPQHF
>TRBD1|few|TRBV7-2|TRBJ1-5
TGTGCCAGCAGCCGCCTGGGGACAGGTCTAAATCAGCCCCAGCATTTT
CASSRLGTGLNQPQHF
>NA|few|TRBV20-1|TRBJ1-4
TGCAGTGCTAGAGAACAGGGAACTAATGAAAAACTGTTTTTT
CSAREQGTNEKLFF
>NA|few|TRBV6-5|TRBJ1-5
TGTGCCAGCAGTTCCAGAATCAATCAGCCCCAGCATTTT
CASSSRINQPQHF
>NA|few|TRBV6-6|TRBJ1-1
TGTGCCAACAGTTACGCCCTCGCAGGGGCCGGCACTGAAGCTTTCTTT
CANSYALAGAGTEAFF
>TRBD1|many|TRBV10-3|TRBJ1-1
TGTGCCATCAGTGACCCGGACAGGATGAACACTGAAGCTTTCTTT
CAISDPDRMNTEAFF
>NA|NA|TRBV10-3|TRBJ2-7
TGTGCCATCAGTGAGGCCCCCCCGGCCGAGCAGTACTTC
CAISEAPPAEQYF
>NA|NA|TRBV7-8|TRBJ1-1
TGTGCCAGCAGCCCAGACTACGTTGAAGCTTTCTTT
CASSPDYVEAFF
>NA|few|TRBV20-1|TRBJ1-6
TGCAGTGCTAGGTCAGGAGGCCCACAGAAATCCCTCCACTTT
CSARSGGPQKSLHF
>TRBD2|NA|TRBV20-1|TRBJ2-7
TGCAGTGCTAGAGTGGGAGCGGGACCTTACGAGCAGTACTTC
CSARVGAGPYEQYF
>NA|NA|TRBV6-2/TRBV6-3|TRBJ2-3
TGTGCCAGCAGCTCCTACACAGATACGCAGTATTTT
CASSSYTDTQYF
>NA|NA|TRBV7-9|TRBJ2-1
TGTGCCAGCAGCCGAATCTGGGGATGGGATGAGCAGTTCTTC
CASSRIWGWDEQFF
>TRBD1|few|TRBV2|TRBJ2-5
TGTGCCAGCAGCCAACTCGGGACAGCAGACCAAGAGACCCAGTACTTC
CASSQLGTADQETQYF
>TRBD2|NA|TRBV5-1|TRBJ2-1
TGCGCCAGCAGGCTAGCGGGGACCGGGGACAATGAGCAGTTCTTC
CASRLAGTGDNEQFF
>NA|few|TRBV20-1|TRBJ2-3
TGCAGTGCCGGCTGGCGGGCCAGATCTGATACGCAGTATTTT
CSAGWRARSDTQYF
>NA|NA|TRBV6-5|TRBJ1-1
TGTGCCAGCAGTTACGGGGGGGGGATGAACACTGAAGCTTTCTTT
CASSYGGGMNTEAFF
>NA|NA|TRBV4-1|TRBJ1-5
TGCGCCAGCAGCCAAGCACTTCCCAGAGGGGTCAATCAGCCCCAGCATTTT
CASSQALPRGVNQPQHF
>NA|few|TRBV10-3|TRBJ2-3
TGTGCCATCAGTGAGACGACGGGGTTGGGTGGGACCACGCAGTATTTT
CAISETTGLGGTTQYF
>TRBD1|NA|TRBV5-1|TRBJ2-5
TGCGCCAGCAGCTACGGACAGGGGCGGCGCGAGACCCAGTACTTC
CASSYGQGRRETQYF
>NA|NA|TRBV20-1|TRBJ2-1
TGCAGTGCTACTTTTATGGGGGGAGGAGATGAGCAGTTCTTC
CSATFMGGGDEQFF
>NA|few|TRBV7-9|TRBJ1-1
TGTGCCAGCAGCTTGGGGGGGCCCACTGAAGCTTTCTTT
CASSLGGPTEAFF
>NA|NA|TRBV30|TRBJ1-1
TGTGCCTGGAGTTCGTGGGGGCAGAACACTGAAGCTTTCTTT
CAWSSWGQNTEAFF
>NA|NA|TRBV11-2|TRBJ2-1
TGTGCCAGCAGCTTTGTTTCCTACAATGAGCAGTTCTTC
CASSFVSYNEQFF
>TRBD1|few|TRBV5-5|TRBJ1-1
TGTGCCAGCAGCCTGACAGGGACAGTGAACACTGAAGCTTTCTTT
CASSLTGTVNTEAFF
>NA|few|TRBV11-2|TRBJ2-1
TGTGCCAGCAGCTTTTTTGTTAGAAAACAGGGAGCACAAAGGAGCTCCTACAATGAGCAGTTCTTC
CASSFFVRKQGAQRSSYNEQFF
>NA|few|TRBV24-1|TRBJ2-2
TGTGCCACCAGTGATCCTCGGGGTCGGGACGGGGAGCTGTTTTTT
CATSDPRGRDGELFF
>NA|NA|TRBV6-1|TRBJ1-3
TGTGCCAGCAGTCACATCACCTCTGGAAACACCATATATTTT
CASSHITSGNTIYF
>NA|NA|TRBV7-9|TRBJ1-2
TGTGCCAGCAGCTTAGGAGGGGAGGATGGCTACACCTTC
CASSLGGEDGYTF
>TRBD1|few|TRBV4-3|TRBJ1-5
TGCGCCAGCAGCCAAGAAGAGTGGGGACAGGGGCGCCAGCCCCAGCATTTT
CASSQEEWGQGRQPQHF
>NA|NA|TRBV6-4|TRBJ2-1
TGTGCCAGCAGTGCCAGCCCCGGGACTGACTCCTACAATGAGCAGTTCTTC
CASSASPGTDSYNEQFF
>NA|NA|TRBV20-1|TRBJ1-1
TGCAGTGCAATTGTAGGGAACACTGAAGCTTTCTTT
CSAIVGNTEAFF
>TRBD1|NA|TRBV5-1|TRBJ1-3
TGCGCCAGCAGCTTGGATTTGGGACAGGGGGCAGGAAACACCATATATTTT
CASSLDLGQGAGNTIYF
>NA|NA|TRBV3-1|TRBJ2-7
TGTGCCAGCACCCGGACTTCGAGCTCCTACGAGCAGTACTTC
CASTRTSSSYEQYF
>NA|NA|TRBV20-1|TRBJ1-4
TGCAGTGCCACCACCCCAGAGGTTTATGGGGAAAAACTGTTTTTT
CSATTPEVYGEKLFF
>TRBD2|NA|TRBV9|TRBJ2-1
TGTGCCAGCAGCTCCCAGCGGGACTCCTACAATGAGCAGTTCTTC
CASSSQRDSYNEQFF
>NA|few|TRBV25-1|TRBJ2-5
TGTGCCAGCAGTGCCAGGACAGAGGTTACCCAGTACTTC
CASSARTEVTQYF
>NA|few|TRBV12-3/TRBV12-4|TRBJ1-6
TGTGCCAGCAGATCGAAGCCCTCCTATAATTCACCCCTCCACTTT
CASRSKPSYNSPLHF
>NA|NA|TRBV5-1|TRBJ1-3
TGCGCCAGCAGCCCATCTTGGAATGGTGGAAACACCATATATTTT
CASSPSWNGGNTIYF
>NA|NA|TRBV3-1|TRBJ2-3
TGTGCCAGCAGCTACCGGCCGACGACAGATACGCAGTATTTT
CASSYRPTTDTQYF
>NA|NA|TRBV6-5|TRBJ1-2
TGTGCCAGCAGCTTCGGGCCCTCAGGGGGCTACACCTTC
CASSFGPSGGYTF
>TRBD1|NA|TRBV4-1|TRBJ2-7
TGCGCCAGCAGCCAAGGGGTGACAGGGGTGCACGAGCAGTACTTC
CASSQGVTGVHEQYF
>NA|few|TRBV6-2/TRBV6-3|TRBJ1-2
TGTGCCAGCAGTTACAACATTCATTCCGCTGGCTACACCTTC
CASSYNIHSAGYTF